This T cell receptor (beta chain) was sequenced for a study of CD8 T cells in ankylosing spondylitis. Each CDR3 protein gets one entry after TCRdb re-called the 5' RACE reads with MiXCR. The sample contains roughly 180,000 distinct CDR3 sequences, 10% to 15% of which appear only once. Germline V gene sequence: CDR1 ENHRY, CDR2 SYGVKD. V was pared by 4 bases and J by 0 bases, with 0 bases of the junction left unmatched. This CDR3 spans 15 amino acids. The sample holds many counts of this clonotype. The antigen is unknown. Whole-study findings and limits: Apparently characteristic of ankylosing spondylitis blood was a TCR beta motif (about eight highly homologous variants). Clones linked to disease, bearing a CD8+ phenotype, were relatively rare in peripheral blood. Prior literature has documented some motif variants in synovial fluid and blood from reactive arthritis.

V gene TRBV10-3 combines with J gene TRBJ1-4, with 9 bases that match TRBD1. Sequenced input: blood, either unsorted or a sorted T cell fraction (not recorded which). This sequence originates from a female donor with ankylosing spondylitis or in good health (not recorded which). CDR3 DNA: TGTGCCATCAGTGGGACAGGGGCAACTAATGAAAAACTGTTTTTT. Translated, it gives CAISGTGATNEKLFF.